Each of the 30 T cell receptor beta chains below was sequenced from the same sample in a study of blood T cells in healthy people across ages (dated by TCRdb to about 2015). The library was obtained by 5' RACE. Data came from an Illumina HiSeq 2500. A second PCR of roughly 7 to 11 cycles was performed with a sample-barcoded 5' primer and a J-beta primer mix. TCRdb reanalyzed the raw reads on its own, using fastp at Q25 for trimming and MiXCR for clone calling, and kept in-frame beta chains. Rows merge per CDR3 protein into single entries with the most common DNA and genes. Counted in this sample were around 1,000,000 distinct CDR3 sequences; under 30% of them appeared once. The ten biggest clones cover approximately 0.75% of the sample. These records were also assigned to another study, of T cells of mothers and their children.

The sequenced sample was blood. The receptors were gathered from a girl aged 2 to 9 in good health.

This clonotype was seen a handful of times. V is TRBV7-9 and J is TRBJ2-7, with 9 bases fitting TRBD1. V was clipped by 5 bases and J by 3 bases; unmatched bases: 8. Germline CDR1 reads SEHNR; CDR2 reads FQNEAQ (reference sequence). CDR3 length: 15 amino acids. CDR3 sequence reads: CASSAPGTGNYEQYF. Written as DNA, the CDR3 is TGTGCCAGCAGCGCCCCCGGGACAGGGAACTACGAGCAGTACTTC.

This clonotype was picked up many times. CDR3 loop: CSARGGYGGGPLETQYF. The CDR3 DNA sequence: TGCAGTGCTAGAGGGGGTTACGGCGGGGGGCCATTGGAGACCCAGTACTTC. The rearrangement links TRBV20-1 to TRBJ2-5; TRBD2 matches 8 bases. J lost 5 bases, V lost 1 base, and 15 bases had no gene match. The CDR3 has 17 amino acids. CDR1 and CDR2 (germline): DFQATT, SNEGSKA (reference sequence).

This chain connects TRBV20-1 to TRBJ2-7, with D possibly TRBD2 on 5 matching bases. This CDR3 has 15 amino acids. With 0 bases removed from V and 0 bases from J, the gap between germline ends came to 12 bases. Germline assignment: CDR1 DFQATT and CDR2 SNEGSKA (reference sequence). The chain's CDR3 is CSARDLQTISYEQYF. The CDR3 nucleotides read TGCAGTGCTAGAGATCTCCAGACTATCTCCTACGAGCAGTACTTC.

This clonotype was counted a few times. The gene calls are TRBV12-3 or TRBV12-4 and TRBJ2-5; 8 bases are a match to TRBD2. This CDR3 is 15 amino acids long. J was trimmed by 3 bases and V by 3 bases; bases with no gene match: 6. CDR3 DNA sequence: TGTGCCAGCAGTTTCTGGCGAGCGGGAGAAGAGACCCAGTACTTC. Encoded protein: CASSFWRAGEETQYF.

The V and J genes are TRBV20-1 and TRBJ2-5, with D possibly matching TRBD2 (6 bases). The J call is doubtful: the DNA matches TRBJ2-1 better. The V gene's germline CDR1 is DFQATT and CDR2 SNEGSKA (reference sequence). The CDR3 totals 13 residues. Here the CDR3 reads CSAMGLEFGEQFF. In DNA form, the CDR3 reads TGCAGTGCTATGGGACTCGAATTCGGTGAGCAGTTCTTC.

The CDR3 DNA reads TGTGCCAGCAGCTTCCCCGTTCGTGGGGGGATCAACAATGAGCAGTTCTTC. This gives the protein CASSFPVRGGINNEQFF. This chain links TRBV7-9 with TRBJ2-1; D is perhaps TRBD2 (6 bases). There are 17 residues in the CDR3. CDR1 and CDR2 from the germline V gene are SEHNR and FQNEAQ (reference sequence). Trimming pared 3 bases from V and 5 bases from J, leaving 20 bases between.

The DNA of the CDR3 is TGTGCCAGCAGCTTACAGAGGCGGTACGAGCAGTACTTC. Its translation: CASSLQRRYEQYF. V is TRBV7-2 and J is TRBJ2-5; D remains ambiguous. Near its end, the DNA agrees better with TRBJ2-7, so the J call may be wrong. CDR1 is SGHTA and CDR2 is FQGNSA in the germline V gene. The CDR3 has 13 amino acids.

The chain employs TRBV27 and TRBJ2-3; no clear D gene. The CDR3 totals 15 residues. Trimming left V 3 bases short and J 1 base short, with 11 bases between. CDR1 and CDR2 (germline): MNHEY, SMNVEV (reference sequence). The CDR3 DNA follows: TGTGCCAGCAGTTTTCCTTCTGGTGGCACAGATACGCAGTATTTT. It yields the protein CASSFPSGGTDTQYF.

The chain is built from TRBV28 and TRBJ2-1; no firm D call. The CDR3 has 12 residues. Trimming pared 0 bases from V and 8 bases from J, leaving 5 bases between. Germline CDR1 reads MDHEN; CDR2 reads SYDVKM. The DNA for the CDR3 is TGTGCCAGCAGTTTATGGGTCCATGAGCAGTTCTTC. Translated: CASSLWVHEQFF.

This clonotype turned up a few times. This sequence joins TRBV6-5 and TRBJ2-1, with D perhaps TRBD1 (6 bases). The CDR3 extends over 13 amino acids. Between the trimmed V and J ends, which lost 2 bases and 9 bases, there was a span of 11 bases. Germline assignment: CDR1 MNHEY and CDR2 SVGAGI. CDR3 nucleotide sequence: TGTGCCAGCAGTTACGTGGGGGCGGGTGAGCAGTTCTTC. Translated: CASSYVGAGEQFF.

This clonotype occurred a few times. The genes are TRBV5-1 and TRBJ2-2; possible D gene TRBD1, 5 bases. Looked up from germline, CDR1 is SGHRS and CDR2 is YFSETQ. V lost 6 bases and J lost 2, with 11 bases in between. The CDR3 runs 14 residues. The CDR3 nucleotides read TGCGCCAGCACCGACAGCCTCAACACCGGGGAGCTGTTTTTT. It is translated as CASTDSLNTGELFF.

The chain couples TRBV29-1 to TRBJ2-1; D tentatively reads TRBD1 or TRBD2 (5 bases each). Per germline, CDR1 SQVTM and CDR2 ANQGSEA. Between the trimmed V and J ends, which lost 4 bases and 12 bases, there was a span of 13 bases. This CDR3 is built from 11 residues. CDR3 nucleotides: TGCAGCGTTGTACTTGAGGGGACGCAGTTCTTC. It codes for CSVVLEGTQFF.

The V gene is TRBV28, the J gene TRBJ1-4; 9 bases are a match to TRBD1. CDR3 length: 15 residues. V lost 2 bases and J lost 7; bases outside the gene matches: 5. Per the germline V gene, CDR1 is MDHEN and CDR2 is SYDVKM. The CDR3 loop is CASSLQQGAREKLFF. CDR3 nucleotides: TGTGCCAGCAGTTTACAACAGGGGGCTCGTGAAAAACTGTTTTTT.

This clonotype was seen more than once but under ten times. The chain is built from TRBV28 and TRBJ1-5; D unclear. V was trimmed by 6 bases and J by 5 bases, leaving 17 bases between them. The CDR3 is 15 residues long. Germline CDR1 is MDHEN and CDR2 is SYDVKM. CDR3 sequence reads: CASRHIPRADQPQHF. The CDR3 bases are TGTGCCAGCAGGCATATACCGCGGGCCGATCAGCCCCAGCATTTT.

This clonotype was seen a few times. This chain connects TRBV4-2 to TRBJ2-1, with no clear D. The CDR3 length is 11 residues. The V end was cut by 0 bases, the J end by 10 bases, with 4 bases between. Germline V lookup: CDR1 LGHNA, CDR2 YNFKEQ. CDR3 sequence reads: CASSQDLEQFF. The DNA for the CDR3 is TGTGCCAGCAGCCAAGACCTCGAGCAGTTCTTC.

The chain joins TRBV20-1 to TRBJ1-2; D is uncertain. CDR1 is DFQATT, CDR2 SNEGSKA, per germline (reference sequence). V dropped 5 bases and J dropped 4 bases, with 17 bases sitting between them. The CDR3 runs to 14 residues. The CDR3 here is CSADRSPDIYGYTF. CDR3 coding DNA: TGCAGTGCTGACCGGTCCCCCGACATCTATGGCTACACCTTC.

The gene calls are TRBV6-5 and TRBJ1-2; no clear D gene. The CDR3 totals 12 residues. Germline V lookup: CDR1 MNHEY, CDR2 SVGAGI. V lost 10 bases, J lost 5 bases, and 14 bases lay in between. The CDR3 DNA reads TGTGCCACCAGGATCGGTCTTTATGGCTACACCTTC. As protein: CATRIGLYGYTF.

The chain joins TRBV10-3 to TRBJ2-1; TRBD1 might be the D (5 bases). Trimming removed 0 bases at V and 4 bases at J, with 13 bases between. Germline CDR1 and CDR2: ENHRY and SYGVKD. The CDR3 has 16 amino acids. The CDR3 here is CAISESIAGRYNEQFF. CDR3 DNA sequence: TGTGCCATCAGTGAGTCGATTGCAGGGCGTTACAATGAGCAGTTCTTC.

This clonotype was observed a handful of times. The CDR3 DNA follows: TGTGCCAGCAGCCCGAGGGCCTCAGCCTACGAGCAGTACTTC. As protein: CASSPRASAYEQYF. The chain has TRBV7-2 and TRBJ2-5; D is possibly TRBD2 (5 bases). The tail of the sequence fits TRBJ2-7 better, so the J call may be wrong. The CDR3 contains 14 residues. Germline values: CDR1 SGHTA, CDR2 FQGNSA.

This clonotype has a handful of counts. J is TRBJ2-5 and V is TRBV20-1; either TRBD1 or TRBD2 may supply D (5 bases each). The V end lost 6 bases, the J end lost 5 bases, and 22 bases lay between the germline ends. Germline CDR1 reads DFQATT; CDR2 reads SNEGSKA (reference sequence). The CDR3 length is 15 residues. The CDR3 DNA reads TGCAGTGCGTTAAGGGACGGAGACTCAGAGGAGACCCAGTACTTC. It is translated as CSALRDGDSEETQYF.

This clonotype was detected only a few times. The chain is built from TRBV2 and TRBJ2-5, with D uncertain. Germline V lookup: CDR1 SNHLY, CDR2 FYNNEI. Trimming stripped 4 bases from V and 4 bases from J, with 13 bases between. This CDR3 has 14 amino acids. The CDR3 spells CASSGQVVGETQYF. In DNA, the CDR3 is TGTGCCAGCAGTGGGCAGGTGGTAGGAGAGACCCAGTACTTC.

The CDR3 protein is CASSATSGSHEQYF. The CDR3 DNA follows: TGTGCCAGCAGTGCGACTAGCGGGAGCCACGAGCAGTACTTC. The chain recombines TRBV6-1 with TRBJ2-7; 12 nucleotides line up with TRBD2. The V and J ends lost 4 bases and 5 bases, in that order; junction bases with no gene match: 3. Germline loops: CDR1 MNHNS, CDR2 SASEGT. The CDR3 has 14 amino acids.

Many counts were recorded for this clonotype. The rearrangement links TRBV12-3 or TRBV12-4 to TRBJ1-4; 10 positions agree with TRBD1. J lost 6 bases, V lost 4 bases, and 2 bases had no gene match. The CDR3 has 14 amino acids. Here the CDR3 DNA reads TGTGCCAGCAGTTCGACAGGGGGCGATGAAAAACTGTTTTTT. This translates into CASSSTGGDEKLFF.

This clonotype was counted between two and nine times. The chain uses TRBV29-1 and TRBJ2-1; D assignment may be TRBD1 or TRBD2 (5 bases each). The CDR3 is made up of 12 amino acids. V lost 4 bases, J lost 8 bases, and 12 bases lay in between. Germline loops: CDR1 SQVTM, CDR2 ANQGSEA. This chain's CDR3 is CSVGGRDDEQFF. The CDR3 region has the DNA TGCAGCGTTGGAGGCAGGGACGATGAGCAGTTCTTC.

In this sample, this clonotype turned up a few times. The rearrangement links TRBV7-3 to TRBJ2-6; weak D call: TRBD2 (5 bases). The CDR3 has 17 residues. The germline V gene encodes CDR1 SGHTA and CDR2 FQGTGA. Trimming cost V 2 bases and J 3 bases, with 14 bases left between them. The CDR3 loop reads CASSLGPGSGGANVLTF. CDR3 in DNA: TGTGCCAGCAGCTTAGGTCCGGGGTCGGGTGGGGCCAACGTCCTGACTTTC.

This clonotype has only a few counts. The CDR3 DNA sequence: TGTGCCAGCAGTGAAGGTGGGGGACAGTTGGAGGGGCAGTTCTTC. Protein: CASSEGGGQLEGQFF. This chain uses TRBV2 with TRBJ2-5; D is possibly TRBD1 (7 bases). TRBJ2-1 explains the end of the DNA better; the J call may be wrong. There are 15 residues in the CDR3. Germline lookup yields CDR1 SNHLY and CDR2 FYNNEI.

This clonotype was recorded at least ten times. J is TRBJ2-7 and V is TRBV29-1; 8 bases agree with TRBD1. With 1 base clipped from V and 2 bases from J, the junction kept 4 bases outside the gene matches. From germline, CDR1 is SQVTM and CDR2 ANQGSEA. The CDR3 covers 14 residues. The CDR3 loop is CSVEAGQGTYEQYF. As DNA, the CDR3 is TGCAGCGTTGAAGCCGGACAGGGAACCTACGAGCAGTACTTC.

This sequence joins TRBV9 and TRBJ2-5; 8 bases are a match to TRBD2. V lost 4 bases and J lost 0; bases outside the gene matches: 5. CDR1 is SGDLS, CDR2 YYNGEE, per germline. The CDR3 runs to 15 residues. CDR3 protein: CASSPGGGYQETQYF. CDR3 coding DNA: TGTGCCAGCAGCCCGGGCGGGGGGTACCAAGAGACCCAGTACTTC.

V is TRBV6-5 and J is TRBJ2-7; D possibly corresponds to TRBD1 (6 bases). With 5 bases removed from V and 4 bases from J, the gap between germline ends came to 12 bases. Per the germline V gene, CDR1 is MNHEY and CDR2 is SVGAGI. The CDR3 extends over 13 amino acids. Here the CDR3 DNA reads TGTGCCAGCAGTCGGCCCGGACAGTACGAGCAGTACTTC. It translates to CASSRPGQYEQYF.

The rearrangement links TRBV9 to TRBJ2-7, with 7 nucleotides matching TRBD1. The germline CDR1 and CDR2 sequences are SGDLS and YYNGEE. Germline trimming cut 2 bases from V and 2 bases from J; bases unmatched to any gene: 7. This CDR3 has 15 amino acids. CDR3 loop: CASSVAGGGPYEQYF. The CDR3 DNA sequence: TGTGCCAGCAGCGTGGCAGGGGGTGGGCCCTACGAGCAGTACTTC.